This is a list of T cell receptor beta chains from one sample in a study of tumor-infiltrating lymphocytes in primary liver carcinoma. TCRdb ran MiXCR on the multiplex PCR reads and lists one entry per CDR3 protein. Altogether over 35,000 distinct CDR3 sequences are present, about 73% being singletons, with the ten largest covering 15% to 20%. The sequencing input was liver tumor tissue from sampling region 2. The receptors were sampled from a man aged 35 to 55 with primary liver carcinoma and hepatitis B virus infection. CDR3s include the opening cysteine and the closing phenylalanine or tryptophan. Fields, in order: D gene, V gene, clone size, J gene, CDR3 protein, CDR3 DNA. The D gene is left open where the match is weak. Clone size appears in some rows only: once, few, many, or a class for an expanded clone.

d_call: TRBD1; v_call: TRBV14; clone_size: -; j_call: TRBJ1-1; cdr3_aa: CASCQVRGLMNTEALF; cdr3_nt: TGTGCCAGCTGCCAAGTTAGGGGGCTGATGAACACTGAAGCTCTCTTT
d_call: -; v_call: TRBV12-3/TRBV12-4; clone_size: -; j_call: TRBJ2-7; cdr3_aa: CARCFLAYEQYF; cdr3_nt: TGTGCCAGGTGTTTCTTGGCCTACGAGCAGTATTTC
d_call: -; v_call: TRBV12-3/TRBV12-4; clone_size: -; j_call: TRBJ2-2; cdr3_aa: CDGSSRLGINTGELFF; cdr3_nt: TGTGACGGCAGTTCTCGGCTTGGGATAAACACCGGGGAGCTGTTTTTT
d_call: TRBD2; v_call: TRBV30; clone_size: once; j_call: TRBJ2-7; cdr3_aa: CAWMTSGRAYIKQYF; cdr3_nt: TGTGCCTGGATGACTAGCGGGAGGGCCTACATTAAGCAGTATTTC
d_call: TRBD1; v_call: TRBV4-2; clone_size: medium-sized; j_call: TRBJ2-7; cdr3_aa: CASSQDRGGHEQYF; cdr3_nt: TGTGCCAGCAGCCAAGATCGAGGGGGCCACGAGCAGTACTTC
d_call: -; v_call: TRBV6-5; clone_size: once; j_call: TRBJ1-1; cdr3_aa: CASRSGEVTEVFF; cdr3_nt: TGTGCCAGCAGATCGGGGGAGGTGACTGAAGTTTTCTTT
d_call: TRBD2; v_call: TRBV24-1; clone_size: many; j_call: TRBJ2-1; cdr3_aa: CATGSGSYDEQFF; cdr3_nt: TGTGCCACCGGTAGCGGGAGTTATGATGAGCAGTTCTTC
d_call: -; v_call: TRBV30; clone_size: -; j_call: TRBJ1-1; cdr3_aa: CAWSLFEGAEAFF; cdr3_nt: TGTGCCTGGAGTCTCTTCGAGGGGGCTGAAGCTTTCTTT
d_call: -; v_call: TRBV6-5; clone_size: once; j_call: TRBJ1-4; cdr3_aa: CASSRDGPAGKLFF; cdr3_nt: TGTGCCAGCAGTCGGGACGGCCCGGCGGGCAAACTGTTTTTT
d_call: -; v_call: TRBV5-8; clone_size: -; j_call: TRBJ2-1; cdr3_aa: CARTLVPSEQFF; cdr3_nt: TGTGCCAGGACCTTGGTTCCGAGCGAGCAGTTCTTC
d_call: -; v_call: TRBV11-2; clone_size: many; j_call: TRBJ2-4; cdr3_aa: CASSPDPQGAKNIQYF; cdr3_nt: TGTGCCAGCAGCCCCGACCCGCAGGGAGCCAAAAACATTCAGTACTTC